These 32 T cell receptor beta chains were sequenced from one sample in a study of blood T cell repertoires in COVID-19. TCRdb keeps only in-frame clones here, not all; method: immunoSEQ multiplex PCR. The data hold 200,000 to 300,000 clones, with roughly 90% observed a single time. Sequenced: PBMCs or T cells enriched from blood (not recorded which). These receptors came from a woman in her twenties or thirties with acute COVID-19.

V is TRBV19 and J is TRBJ2-1; D remains unclear. The CDR3 is 14 residues long. Germline CDR1 LNHDA, CDR2 SQIVND (reference sequence). V was pared by 1 base and J by 0 bases, with 4 bases between. The CDR3 sequence is CASSIASSYNEQFF. The CDR3 DNA follows: TGTGCCAGTAGTATAGCCAGCTCCTACAATGAGCAGTTCTTC. Based on the CDR3 plus reference TRBV19 and TRBJ2-1, the full variable domain is DGGITQSPKYLFRKEGQNVTLSCEQNLNHDAMYWYRQDPGQGLRLIYYSQIVNDFQKGDIAEGYSVSREKKESFPLTVTSAQKNPTAFYLCASSIASSYNEQFFGPGTRLTVL.

The chain is built from TRBV2 and TRBJ1-3; 10 bases are shared with TRBD1. The V segment lost 5 bases and the J segment 2 bases; nucleotides outside the gene matches: 9. This CDR3 contains 17 residues. Germline assignment: CDR1 SNHLY and CDR2 FYNNEI. CDR3 in amino acids: CASSPMGQGRPGNTIYF. The CDR3 bases are TGTGCCAGCAGTCCAATGGGACAGGGGAGGCCTGGAAACACCATATATTTT.

The chain is built from TRBV19 and TRBJ1-4; the match to TRBD1 covers 8 bases. This CDR3 has 15 amino acids. The J segment lost 5 bases and the V segment lost 4 bases, leaving 6 bases of the junction unmatched. CDR1 is LNHDA, CDR2 SQIVND, per germline (reference sequence). This chain's CDR3 is CASSTWTGWNEKLFF. CDR3 DNA: TGTGCCAGTAGTACCTGGACAGGGTGGAATGAAAAACTGTTTTTT.

CDR3 DNA sequence: TGCGCCAGCAGCCAAGAAGGGGCGGGACAGGCGATTTTAGGTGAGCAGTTCTTC. It encodes CASSQEGAGQAILGEQFF. The rearrangement joins TRBV4-1 to TRBJ2-1; 8 positions match TRBD1. The CDR3 has 18 residues. The germline gives CDR1 MGHRA, CDR2 YSYEKL. J lost 9 bases, V lost 0 bases, and 16 bases had no gene match.

The CDR3 loop is CASQGTGGPDTQYF. CDR3 DNA: TGCGCCAGCCAGGGGACAGGGGGCCCAGATACGCAGTATTTT. V and J are TRBV5-1 and TRBJ2-3, with 12 nucleotides matching TRBD1. Trimming removed 7 bases from V and 4 bases from J; junction bases left unmatched: 4. The CDR3 has 14 residues. The germline gives CDR1 SGHRS, CDR2 YFSETQ.

In its sample, this clone was seen once. The genes are TRBV7-2 and TRBJ2-3; TRBD2 matches 7 bases. The V gene's germline CDR1 is SGHTA and CDR2 FQGNSA. This CDR3 contains 16 residues. The J segment lost 4 bases and the V segment lost 2 bases, leaving 9 bases of the junction unmatched. CDR3 loop: CASSLSVRGDPDTQYF. The CDR3 DNA follows: TGTGCCAGCAGCTTATCTGTTCGGGGGGACCCAGATACGCAGTATTTT. Based on the CDR3 plus reference TRBV7-2 and TRBJ2-3, the full variable domain is GAGVSQSPSNKVTEKGKDVELRCDPISGHTALYWYRQSLGQGLEFLIYFQGNSAPDKSGLPSDRFSAERTGGSVSTLTIQRTQQEDSAVYLCASSLSVRGDPDTQYFGPGTRLTVL.

This clone was found a few times. CDR3 amino acids: CASSSFSLAGELFF. In nucleotides, the CDR3 is TGTGCCAGTAGTAGTTTCTCCCTAGCCGGGGAGCTGTTTTTT. The chain carries TRBV19 and TRBJ2-2, with D unclear. The V gene's germline CDR1 is LNHDA and CDR2 SQIVND (reference sequence). This CDR3 has 14 amino acids. Trimming removed 4 bases from V and 6 bases from J, with 12 bases in between. Looking up the rest from reference TRBV19 and TRBJ2-2 gives the full variable domain: DGGITQSPKYLFRKEGQNVTLSCEQNLNHDAMYWYRQDPGQGLRLIYYSQIVNDFQKGDIAEGYSVSREKKESFPLTVTSAQKNPTAFYLCASSSFSLAGELFFGEGSRLTVL.

This clone was seen only a few times. The rearrangement joins TRBV28 to TRBJ1-1; 7 bases agree with TRBD1. The V segment lost 5 bases and the J segment 1 base; nucleotides outside the gene matches: 7. This CDR3 region has 15 residues. Per germline, CDR1 MDHEN and CDR2 SYDVKM. CDR3 sequence: CASSTRWTGNTEAFF. The CDR3 coding sequence is TGTGCCAGCAGTACACGGTGGACAGGGAACACTGAAGCTTTCTTT.

The genes are TRBV30 and TRBJ2-2, with 7 bases fitting TRBD2. V dropped 2 bases and J dropped 6; count of bases not matched to a gene: 3. CDR1 is GTSNPN and CDR2 is SVGIG in the germline V gene (reference sequence). The CDR3 loop spans 13 amino acids. As DNA, the CDR3 is TGTGCCTGGAGTAGGGAGGGCCCCGGGGAGCTGTTTTTT. Protein product: CAWSREGPGELFF.

This clone is a singleton in its sample. The V gene is TRBV6-5, the J gene TRBJ1-2, with unresolved D. The CDR3 is 14 amino acids. CDR1 and CDR2 (germline): MNHEY, SVGAGI. V lost 6 bases, J lost 4 bases, and 15 bases lay in between. The CDR3 DNA reads TGTGCCAGCAGCCGCCGGGATACTCCCTATGGCTACACCTTC. Its translation is CASSRRDTPYGYTF.

The chain combines TRBV7-9 with TRBJ2-7; D not certain. Germline CDR1 SEHNR, CDR2 FQNEAQ (reference sequence). The CDR3 is 14 amino acids. V lost 5 bases and J 0 bases, leaving 11 bases between the germline ends. CDR3 protein: CASSPRSGSYEQYF. Written as DNA, the CDR3 is TGTGCCAGCAGCCCGAGGAGTGGCTCCTACGAGCAGTACTTC.

The gene calls are TRBV6-5 and TRBJ2-4; D is possibly TRBD2 (5 bases). The V gene lost 10 bases and the J gene lost 6 bases, with 16 bases spanning the gap. Germline V gives CDR1 MNHEY, CDR2 SVGAGI. The length of the CDR3 is 13 residues. CDR3 residues: CATHNQEGNIQYF. For the CDR3, the DNA is TGTGCCACCCATAACCAAGAGGGAAACATTCAGTACTTC.

The J gene is TRBJ1-1, the V gene TRBV29-1; D is unresolved. The CDR3 loop spans 11 amino acids. Trimming shortened V by 4 bases and J by 4 bases, and 7 bases separated the two germline ends. CDR1 and CDR2 (germline): SQVTM, ANQGSEA. CDR3 in amino acids: CSVGGGTEAFF. CDR3 nucleotide sequence: TGCAGCGTTGGAGGTGGCACTGAAGCTTTCTTT.

The genes are TRBV6-2 or TRBV6-3 and TRBJ1-2, with TRBD1 matching over 12 bases. CDR3 size: 15 residues. Germline V lookup: CDR1 MNHEY, CDR2 SVGEGT. The trim removed 4 bases at V and 6 bases at J, leaving 6 bases unmatched. In nucleotides, the CDR3 is TGTGCCAGCAGTTTCCGGGACAGGGGGCGTAATGGCTACACCTTC. Translated: CASSFRDRGRNGYTF.

The chain employs TRBV10-3 and TRBJ1-1; weak D call: TRBD1 (5 bases). The CDR3 contains 11 residues. The V end lost 8 bases, the J end lost 4 bases, and 8 bases lay between the germline ends. CDR1 and CDR2 from the germline V gene are ENHRY and SYGVKD. The CDR3 region has the DNA TGTGCCATCTTCGGGGGCACTGAAGCTTTCTTT. Its protein product is CAIFGGTEAFF.

This clone was counted a single time. This chain links TRBV7-2 with TRBJ2-2, with 12 bases identical to TRBD2. The CDR3 consists of 19 residues. J lost 5 bases, V lost 3 bases, and 13 bases had no gene match. Germline V gene lookup returns CDR1 SGHTA and CDR2 FQGNSA. The CDR3 reads CASSLRGWTSGVGTGELFF. CDR3 nucleotide sequence: TGTGCCAGCAGCTTGCGAGGGTGGACTAGCGGGGTTGGTACCGGGGAGCTGTTTTTT. The full variable domain, rest sourced from reference TRBV7-2 and TRBJ2-2, is GAGVSQSPSNKVTEKGKDVELRCDPISGHTALYWYRQSLGQGLEFLIYFQGNSAPDKSGLPSDRFSAERTGGSVSTLTIQRTQQEDSAVYLCASSLRGWTSGVGTGELFFGEGSRLTVL.

This rearrangement joins TRBV19 to TRBJ1-5; D gene unclear. This CDR3 spans 16 amino acids. Deletions cut 7 bases from V and 3 bases from J, with 19 bases between. Germline loops: CDR1 LNHDA, CDR2 SQIVND (reference sequence). The CDR3 protein is CASIPRGRGVNQPQHF. The CDR3 region has the DNA TGTGCCAGTATCCCGCGGGGAAGAGGAGTCAATCAGCCCCAGCATTTT. The full variable domain, in which reference TRBV19 and TRBJ1-5 provide the parts outside the CDR3, is DGGITQSPKYLFRKEGQNVTLSCEQNLNHDAMYWYRQDPGQGLRLIYYSQIVNDFQKGDIAEGYSVSREKKESFPLTVTSAQKNPTAFYLCASIPRGRGVNQPQHFGDGTRLSIL.

The genes are TRBV4-3 and TRBJ2-2, with D tentatively TRBD1 (6 bases). CDR1 and CDR2 from the germline V gene are LGHNA and YSLEER. V gave up 0 bases and J gave up 6 bases, with 14 bases separating them. This CDR3 comprises 16 residues. The CDR3 reads CASSQDPAGESGELFF. For the CDR3, the DNA is TGCGCCAGCAGCCAAGATCCGGCAGGGGAGTCCGGGGAGCTGTTTTTT.

This clone was detected many times. V usage is TRBV10-3 and J usage is TRBJ1-5; 9 nucleotides line up with TRBD1. CDR3 length: 15 residues. The trim removed 8 bases at V and 2 bases at J, leaving 7 bases unmatched. Germline V gene data show CDR1 as ENHRY and CDR2 as SYGVKD. Written as DNA, the CDR3 is TGTGCCATCGCTCGGACAGGGGAACGCAATCAGCCCCAGCATTTT. Translation: CAIARTGERNQPQHF.

V gene TRBV29-1 combines with J gene TRBJ2-7; D might be TRBD2 (6 bases). This CDR3 is built from 13 residues. Per germline, CDR1 SQVTM and CDR2 ANQGSEA. V lost 4 bases, J lost 6 bases, and 16 bases lay in between. The CDR3 loop reads CSVGGTTSSEQYF. The DNA of the CDR3 is TGCAGCGTTGGGGGCACTACTAGCTCCGAGCAGTACTTC.

The J gene is TRBJ2-3, the V gene TRBV19; 10 bases line up with TRBD2. The ends lost 7 bases at V and 2 bases at J; junction bases unmatched: 3. The CDR3 consists of 14 residues. Germline CDR1 is LNHDA and CDR2 is SQIVND (reference sequence). CDR3 coding DNA: TGTGCCAGTATGAGCGGGGGGGCCACAGATACGCAGTATTTT. Residues: CASMSGGATDTQYF.

The rearrangement uses TRBV7-2 and TRBJ1-3, with 9 bases lining up with TRBD1. V lost 4 bases, J lost 4 bases, and 5 bases stayed unmatched. This CDR3 comprises 15 residues. Germline V CDR1 and CDR2: SGHTA, FQGNSA. The CDR3 loop is CASSYTGGAGNTIYF. As DNA, the CDR3 is TGTGCCAGCAGCTACACAGGGGGCGCCGGAAACACCATATATTTT. Full variable domain (outside the CDR3, taken from reference TRBV7-2 and TRBJ1-3): GAGVSQSPSNKVTEKGKDVELRCDPISGHTALYWYRQSLGQGLEFLIYFQGNSAPDKSGLPSDRFSAERTGGSVSTLTIQRTQQEDSAVYLCASSYTGGAGNTIYFGEGSWLTVV.

The J gene is TRBJ2-7, the V gene TRBV3-1 (or the pseudogene TRBV3-2), with D unclear. The CDR3 consists of 12 residues. V lost 1 base to trimming and J lost 2 bases, with 3 bases between them. Germline V gene data show CDR1 as LGHDT and CDR2 as YNNKEL (reference sequence). The CDR3 here is CASSQAAYEQYF. The CDR3 DNA reads as TGTGCCAGCAGCCAAGCGGCCTACGAGCAGTACTTC.

The gene calls are TRBV3-1 (or the pseudogene TRBV3-2) and TRBJ1-5; D remains ambiguous. Trimming shortened V by 0 bases and J by 7 bases, and 7 bases separated the two germline ends. Germline lookup yields CDR1 LGHDT and CDR2 YNNKEL (reference sequence). CDR3 length: 13 amino acids. CDR3 bases: TGTGCCAGCAGCCAAGACCCGGGACAGCCCCAGCATTTT. This gives the protein CASSQDPGQPQHF.

The gene calls are TRBV19 and TRBJ1-3; unclear D gene. Germline assignment: CDR1 LNHDA and CDR2 SQIVND (reference sequence). V lost 7 bases and J lost 4, with 11 bases in between. CDR3 size: 13 residues. This CDR3 is CASNGYEGNTIYF. CDR3 coding DNA: TGTGCCAGTAACGGGTACGAAGGAAACACCATATATTTT. Filled out from reference TRBV19 and TRBJ1-3, the complete variable domain reads DGGITQSPKYLFRKEGQNVTLSCEQNLNHDAMYWYRQDPGQGLRLIYYSQIVNDFQKGDIAEGYSVSREKKESFPLTVTSAQKNPTAFYLCASNGYEGNTIYFGEGSWLTVV.

The rearrangement joins TRBV7-6 to TRBJ2-1; 8 nucleotides agree with TRBD2. Germline V gene lookup returns CDR1 SGHVS and CDR2 FNYEAQ. This CDR3 is 16 amino acids long. The ends lost 4 bases at V and 7 bases at J; junction bases unmatched: 12. The DNA for the CDR3 is TGTGCCAGCAGCTCAGGTGGCGGGGGGTTATCGAATGAGCAGTTCTTC. It specifies CASSSGGGGLSNEQFF.

The CDR3 here is CASSLGAAEKLFF. The CDR3 DNA is TGTGCCAGCAGCCTAGGGGCGGCGGAAAAACTGTTTTTT. This chain joins TRBV12-3 or TRBV12-4 and TRBJ1-4, with a weak D call TRBD1 (5 bases). The V end was cut by 6 bases, the J end by 8 bases, with 13 bases between. The CDR3 covers 13 residues.

The chain is built from TRBV6-2 or TRBV6-3 and TRBJ2-1; 9 positions agree with TRBD2. V lost 6 bases and J lost 8; bases outside the gene matches: 17. The CDR3 is 17 amino acids. The germline CDR1 and CDR2 sequences are MNHEY and SVGEGT. CDR3 DNA: TGTGCCAGCAGCGAAGCGGGGGGACGAACGAGAATCGATGAGCAGTTCTTC. It encodes CASSEAGGRTRIDEQFF.

V and J are TRBV19 and TRBJ1-1; D is perhaps TRBD1 (5 bases). Germline V gene lookup returns CDR1 LNHDA and CDR2 SQIVND (reference sequence). V lost 5 bases, J lost 0 bases, and 10 bases lay in between. The CDR3 is 14 residues long. CDR3 nucleotide sequence: TGTGCCAGTAGTTGGCAGGGTATGAACACTGAAGCTTTCTTT. Amino acids: CASSWQGMNTEAFF.

V usage is TRBV7-9 and J usage is TRBJ1-5; no firm D call. Germline values: CDR1 SEHNR, CDR2 FQNEAQ (reference sequence). The CDR3 runs 16 residues. With 1 base removed from V and 5 bases from J, the gap between germline ends came to 15 bases. In DNA form, the CDR3 reads TGTGCCAGCAGCTTAGAGTACGGGAGCAAGGATCAGCCCCAGCATTTT. It translates to CASSLEYGSKDQPQHF.

J is TRBJ2-7 and V is TRBV9; tentative D call: TRBD2 (6 bases). The germline V gene has CDR1 SGDLS and CDR2 YYNGEE. Trimming stripped 3 bases from V and 0 bases from J, with 16 bases between. The CDR3 covers 16 residues. Here the CDR3 DNA reads TGTGCCAGCAGCGCCTCGATCGGGGGTAACTCCTACGAGCAGTACTTC. Its protein product is CASSASIGGNSYEQYF.

The CDR3 loop is CATSRAGGRSYEQYF. CDR3 nucleotide sequence: TGTGCCACCAGCAGAGCGGGAGGTAGGTCCTACGAGCAGTACTTC. The chain recombines TRBV15 with TRBJ2-7, with 7 bases matching TRBD2. The germline V gene has CDR1 LNHNV and CDR2 YYDKDF (reference sequence). With V trimmed by 1 base and J by 1 base, 4 bases remained unmatched. The length of the CDR3 is 15 residues. Together with reference TRBV15 and TRBJ2-7, the CDR3 gives the full variable domain: DAMVIQNPRYQVTQFGKPVTLSCSQTLNHNVMYWYQQKSSQAPKLLFHYYDKDFNNEADTPDNFQSRRPNTSFCFLDIRSPGLGDTAMYLCATSRAGGRSYEQYFGPGTRLTVT.